This record looks at one TCR beta chain sequence and its context. The antigen is unknown. This CDR3 region has 14 residues. Germline assignment: CDR1 SEHNR and CDR2 FQNEAQ (reference sequence). V was trimmed by 7 bases and J by 2 bases, leaving 12 bases between them. This sample was included in a study of cytomegalovirus exposure and HLA in healthy donors. Study conclusions and caveats: A later analysis showed that HLA-associated TCR beta chains had undergone more clonal expansion than equally common others.

PCR used 60 Vbeta primers and 13 Jbeta primers. TCRdb keeps only in-frame clones here, not all; method: immunoSEQ multiplex PCR. The repertoire holds 60,000 to 100,000 clones, with roughly 79% as singletons. This clonotype was obtained from a male donor in good health and CMV-seropositive. Sequenced: PBMCs. V usage is TRBV7-9 and J usage is TRBJ2-1; tentatively, D is TRBD2 (6 bases). DNA for the CDR3: TGTGCCAGCATATCGGAGGGCCCCTACAATGAGCAGTTCTTC. Its protein product is CASISEGPYNEQFF. Full variable domain (missing parts from reference TRBV7-9 and TRBJ2-1): DTGVSQNPRHKITKRGQNVTFRCDPISEHNRLYWYRQTLGQGPEFLTYFQNEAQLEKSRLLSDRFSAERPKGSFSTLEIQRTEQGDSAMYLCASISEGPYNEQFFGPGTRLTVL.